This TCR beta chain stems from a study of metastatic and nonmetastatic thyroid tumors (dated by TCRdb to 2018 to 2020). General notes on the study: The researchers compared repertoires between peripheral blood samples and tumor or nodule tissue samples from patients with malignant or benign thyroid disease. Broader findings and caveats from the paper: TCR beta diversity was reported as significantly higher in malignant tumors than in benign nodules, in both blood and tumor samples.

From cysteine to phenylalanine, the CDR3 is 14 amino acids long. Only the CDR3 part of the read is kept: 42 bases, read in frame from the first base. Trimming costs V 2 bases and J 5 bases, and their ends lie 12 bases apart. In the germline V gene, CDR1 corresponds to MDHEN and CDR2 to SYDVKM. No patient had received any treatment before thyroid surgery. Patient clinical samples collected from 2012 to 2018 were retrospectively analysed using T-cell receptor beta sequencing. Library preparation employed PCR. TCRdb shows the sequencer as Illumina HiSeq 4000. High-throughput sequencing was used to profile the TCR beta-chain CDR3 region of every patient. The study's own analysis went as follows. A classifier to discriminate distant-metastatic papillary thyroid cancer patients was built from CDR3 differences across clinicopathological groups. To measure repertoire diversity the researchers used the Shannon index, while the Morisita-Horn index served to gauge how similar the tumor and blood repertoires were. Starting from the raw public reads, TCRdb applied fastp trimming at Q25, assembled clones with MiXCR and retained in-frame beta chains. Clone size and V and J calls follow TCRdb, not the original study. The sample records under 20,000 clones, more than 20% of which are singletons. Less than 15% of the sample belongs to the ten largest clones.

As regards this clone: Its antigen is currently not known. Base qualities are not at hand, and no much larger clone is one base apart.

Source material: tumor tissue. The TCR was taken from a female donor with papillary thyroid cancer or a benign thyroid nodule (not recorded which). Some clones in this sample may be carry-over from other donors' samples. This sequence uses TRBV28 and TRBJ1-1; TRBD1 is a weak D gene call, 6 bases matching. The CDR3 corresponds to CASSLVGGGTEAFF. The sequenced DNA is TGTGCCAGCAGTTTAGTCGGAGGGGGGACTGAAGCTTTCTTT. The full variable domain, completed from the reference TRBV28 and TRBJ1-1 proteins outside the CDR3, reads DVKVTQSSRYLVKRTGEKVFLECVQDMDHENMFWYRQDPGLGLRLIYFSYDVKMKEKGDIPEGYSVSREKKERFSLILESASTNQTSMYLCASSLVGGGTEAFFGQGTRLTVV.